One T cell receptor beta chain is described in this entry. TCRdb's copy holds only in-frame clones and misses some; the assay was immunoSEQ multiplex PCR. Of approximately 290,000 clones detected, roughly 86% appear once; the ten largest clones hold approximately 10%. The CDR3 contains 14 residues. From germline, CDR1 is LGHDT and CDR2 YNNKEL (reference sequence). Losses at the gene ends were 4 bases for V and 0 bases for J; bases not matched to a gene: 0. These data belong to a study of blood T cell repertoires in COVID-19. Study summary: Sites across the United States, Italy and Spain contributed samples from acute and convalescent COVID-19.

Seattle participants joined during active infection and were tracked over time. The chain combines TRBV3-1 (or the pseudogene TRBV3-2) with TRBJ1-2; 9 bases align to TRBD1. The specimen was peripheral blood. The source of this sequence is a woman between 25 and 40 years old with COVID-19, enrolled during active disease. The DNA of the CDR3 is TGTGCCAGCAGCCGGGACAGGGCTAACTATGGCTACACCTTC. It encodes CASSRDRANYGYTF.